A selection of T cell receptor beta chains follows, all from one sample in a study of blood T cells in healthy people across ages. MiXCR, applied by TCRdb to the 5' RACE reads, yields one record per CDR3 protein. The table includes hundreds of thousands of distinct CDR3 sequences, around 32% detected once. The sequencing sample was made of blood. The source is a woman aged 80 or older in good health. CDR3s include the opening cysteine and the closing phenylalanine or tryptophan. D genes are given only for firm matches. Expanded clones get a size class; other rows say once, few or many, or leave the size out.

j_call d_call v_call clone_size cdr3_nt cdr3_aa
TRBJ2-6 TRBD1 TRBV7-6 . TGTGCCAGCAGTTCCGGACAGGTGGAGGGGGCCAACGTCCTGACTTTC CASSSGQVEGANVLTF
TRBJ2-2 TRBD1 TRBV27 . TGTGCCAGCAGCTCCAGGGGGTTCACCGGGGAGCTGTTTTTT CASSSRGFTGELFF
TRBJ1-5 . TRBV6-2/TRBV6-3 many TGTGCCAGCAGTGTTCGAGGTCTCGGGGATCAGCCCCAGCATTTT CASSVRGLGDQPQHF
TRBJ2-5 . TRBV7-2 few TGTGCCAGCAGCTTAGTTAAGGGGGAGACCCAGTACTTC CASSLVKGETQYF
TRBJ2-5 TRBD2 TRBV5-1 . TGCGCCAGCAGGCGGACTAGCGGGCACTACCAAGAGACCCAGTACTTC CASRRTSGHYQETQYF
TRBJ2-1 . TRBV6-1 . TGTGCCGGCAGTGAATCGGGGGAAAGGCAGTTCTTC CAGSESGERQFF
TRBJ2-1 . TRBV5-6 . TGTGCCAGCAGCTTTCGACAGGTGTCCTACAATGAGCAGTTCTTC CASSFRQVSYNEQFF
TRBJ2-2 . TRBV5-1 few TGCGCCAGCAGCTTGAAACCCGGGACGGTGAACACCGGGGAGCTGTTTTTT CASSLKPGTVNTGELFF
TRBJ2-1 . TRBV20-1 many TGCAGTGCTAGAACCACTAGCTACAATGAGCAGTTCTTC CSARTTSYNEQFF
TRBJ2-7 . TRBV11-2 . TGTGCCAGCAGCGTCACAGGGTTTGCCTACAATGAGCAGTACTTC CASSVTGFAYNEQYF
TRBJ2-5 . TRBV6-1 many TGTGCCAGCAGTGACAGGGCTAGTGGGGAGACCCAGTACTTC CASSDRASGETQYF
TRBJ1-2 TRBD1 TRBV7-9 . TGTGCCAGCAGCCGAGGGACAGCGTACGTTAACTATGGCTACACCTTC CASSRGTAYVNYGYTF
TRBJ2-5 . TRBV7-6 few TGTGCCAGCCAGCGGATTCAAGAGACCCAGTACTTC CASQRIQETQYF
TRBJ1-5 . TRBV10-3 many TGTGCCACGTCCCAGGTGGGCAATCAGCCCCAGCATTTT CATSQVGNQPQHF
TRBJ2-7 . TRBV20-1 many TGCAGTGCTAGAGACCCTCAGGACGGGCTGTCCTACGAGCAGTACTTC CSARDPQDGLSYEQYF
TRBJ1-6 . TRBV5-1 . TGCGCCAGCAGCTTGGACCCGAGTACCATTAATTCACCCCTCCACTTT CASSLDPSTINSPLHF
TRBJ2-3 . TRBV5-6 many TGTGCCAGCAGCTTCACACAGGGTGGGACAGATACGCAGTATTTT CASSFTQGGTDTQYF
TRBJ1-1 . TRBV20-1 few TGCAGTGCTACCCCGGGAGGCATGAACACTGAAGCTTTCTTT CSATPGGMNTEAFF
TRBJ1-1 TRBD1 TRBV9 few TGTGCCAGCAGCGTAATGGAGTCAGGGGGCGTTGAAGGAACTGAAGCTTTCTTT CASSVMESGGVEGTEAFF
TRBJ1-1 . TRBV4-3 few TGCGCCAGCAGCCAAGATCGGGCCGGAGCGTTGAACACTGAAGCTTTCTTT CASSQDRAGALNTEAFF
TRBJ2-6 TRBD1 TRBV20-1 many TGCAGTGCTAGAGATCCGCGAATAGGGGGCTTTAGTGGGGCCAACGTCCTGACTTTC CSARDPRIGGFSGANVLTF
TRBJ2-7 . TRBV11-2 . TGTGCCAGCAGCTTACGGGAAGACGTTTACAATGAGCAGTACTTC CASSLREDVYNEQYF
TRBJ1-5 . TRBV19 . TGTGCCAGCAATCAGGGCAATCAGCCCCAGCATTTT CASNQGNQPQHF
TRBJ2-7 . TRBV7-2 few TGTGCCAGCAGCTTAGCGCAGAGCTGCGAGCAGTACTTC CASSLAQSCEQYF
TRBJ1-2 TRBD1 TRBV2 few TGTGCCAGCAGCCGGGACAGCTCCTATGGCTACACCTTC CASSRDSSYGYTF
TRBJ2-1 TRBD1 TRBV28 . TGTGCCAGCAGTTTGGGGGGACAGGGGAGCCTCAATGAGCAGTTCTTC CASSLGGQGSLNEQFF
TRBJ2-7 . TRBV28 many TGTGCCAGCAGTTTATACCGGGCCCCCTACGAGCAGTACTTC CASSLYRAPYEQYF
TRBJ1-2 TRBD1 TRBV18 . TGTGCCAGCTCACGCCAACCTGACAGGGGGGATGACTACACCTTC CASSRQPDRGDDYTF
TRBJ2-3 . TRBV6-2/TRBV6-3 many TGTGCCAACAGCCGTACAGATACGCAGTATTTT CANSRTDTQYF
TRBJ2-1 . TRBV28 . TGTGCCAGCAGTGTTTCGGGCTCCTACAATGAGCAGTTCTTC CASSVSGSYNEQFF